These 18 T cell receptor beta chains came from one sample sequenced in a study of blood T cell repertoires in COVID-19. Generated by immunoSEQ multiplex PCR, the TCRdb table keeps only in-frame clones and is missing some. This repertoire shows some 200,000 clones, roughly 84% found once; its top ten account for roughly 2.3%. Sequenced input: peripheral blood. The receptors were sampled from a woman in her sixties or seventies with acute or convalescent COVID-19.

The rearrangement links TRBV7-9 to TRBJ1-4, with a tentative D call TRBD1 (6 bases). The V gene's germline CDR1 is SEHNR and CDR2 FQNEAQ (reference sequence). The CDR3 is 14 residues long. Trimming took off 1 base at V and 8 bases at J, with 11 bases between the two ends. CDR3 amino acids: CASSLEQRGEKLFF. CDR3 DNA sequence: TGTGCCAGCAGCTTAGAACAGAGGGGGGAAAAACTGTTTTTT.

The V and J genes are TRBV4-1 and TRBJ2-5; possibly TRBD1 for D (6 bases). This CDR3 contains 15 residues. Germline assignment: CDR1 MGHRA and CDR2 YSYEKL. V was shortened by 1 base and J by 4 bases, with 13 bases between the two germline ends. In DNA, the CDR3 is TGCGCCAGCAGCCAAGGTTCAGGGGAGCGAGAGACCCAGTACTTC. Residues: CASSQGSGERETQYF.

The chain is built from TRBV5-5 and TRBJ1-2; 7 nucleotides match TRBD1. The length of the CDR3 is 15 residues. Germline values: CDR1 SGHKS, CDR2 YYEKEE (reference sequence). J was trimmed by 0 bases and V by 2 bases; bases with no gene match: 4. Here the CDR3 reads CASSLTGAANYGYTF. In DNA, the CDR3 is TGTGCCAGCAGCTTAACAGGGGCCGCTAACTATGGCTACACCTTC.

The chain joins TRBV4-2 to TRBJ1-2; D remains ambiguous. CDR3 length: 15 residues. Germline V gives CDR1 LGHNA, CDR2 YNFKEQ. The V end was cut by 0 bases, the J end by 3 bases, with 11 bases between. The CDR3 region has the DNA TGTGCCAGCAGCCAAGATCAGGCAGGTCACTATGGCTACACCTTC. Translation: CASSQDQAGHYGYTF.

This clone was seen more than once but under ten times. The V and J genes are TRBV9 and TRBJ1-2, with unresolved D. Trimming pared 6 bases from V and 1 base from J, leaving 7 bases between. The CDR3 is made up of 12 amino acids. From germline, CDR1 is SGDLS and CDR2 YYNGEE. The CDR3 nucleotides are TGTGCCAGCACCACAGATAACTATGGCTACACCTTC. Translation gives CASTTDNYGYTF.

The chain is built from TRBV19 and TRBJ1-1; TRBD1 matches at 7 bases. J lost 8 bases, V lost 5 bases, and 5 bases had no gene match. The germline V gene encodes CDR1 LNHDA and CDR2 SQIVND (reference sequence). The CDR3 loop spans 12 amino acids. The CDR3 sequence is CASSPPGQEAFF. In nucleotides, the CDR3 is TGTGCCAGTAGTCCCCCGGGACAGGAAGCTTTCTTT. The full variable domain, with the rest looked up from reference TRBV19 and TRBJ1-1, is DGGITQSPKYLFRKEGQNVTLSCEQNLNHDAMYWYRQDPGQGLRLIYYSQIVNDFQKGDIAEGYSVSREKKESFPLTVTSAQKNPTAFYLCASSPPGQEAFFGQGTRLTVV.

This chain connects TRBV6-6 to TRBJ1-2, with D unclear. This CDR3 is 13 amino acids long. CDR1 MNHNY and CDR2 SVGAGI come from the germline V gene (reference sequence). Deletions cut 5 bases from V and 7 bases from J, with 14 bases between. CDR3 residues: CASSRREDGGYTF. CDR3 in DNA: TGTGCCAGCAGTAGGAGGGAGGACGGTGGCTACACCTTC.

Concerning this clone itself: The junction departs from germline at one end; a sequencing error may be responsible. CDR3 sequence: CASSEYIRGGASDNEQFF. CDR3 DNA sequence: TGTGCCAGCAGTGAATATATTCGCGGGGGGGCCTCCGACAATGAGCAGTTCTTC. This chain connects TRBV2 to TRBJ2-1; 9 nucleotides align to TRBD2. The CDR3 is 18 residues long. The V gene's germline CDR1 is SNHLY and CDR2 FYNNEI.

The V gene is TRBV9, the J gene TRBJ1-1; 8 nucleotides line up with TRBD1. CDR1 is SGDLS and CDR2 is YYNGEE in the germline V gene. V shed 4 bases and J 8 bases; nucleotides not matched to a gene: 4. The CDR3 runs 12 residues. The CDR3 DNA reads TGTGCCAGCAGCCCCTGGACAGGGGAAGCTTTCTTT. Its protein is CASSPWTGEAFF.

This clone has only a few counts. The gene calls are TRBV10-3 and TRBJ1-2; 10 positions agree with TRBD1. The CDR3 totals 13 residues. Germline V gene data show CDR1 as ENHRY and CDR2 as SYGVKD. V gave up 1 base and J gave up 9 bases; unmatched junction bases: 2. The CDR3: CAISELGQGSYTF. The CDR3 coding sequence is TGTGCCATCAGTGAGTTGGGACAGGGGAGCTACACCTTC.

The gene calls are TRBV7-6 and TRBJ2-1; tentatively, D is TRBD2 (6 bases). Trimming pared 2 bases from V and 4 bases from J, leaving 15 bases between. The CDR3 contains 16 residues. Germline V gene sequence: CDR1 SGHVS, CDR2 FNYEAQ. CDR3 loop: CASSLLFGGEYNEQFF. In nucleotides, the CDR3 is TGTGCCAGCAGCTTATTGTTTGGCGGGGAATACAATGAGCAGTTCTTC.

CDR3 nucleotides: TGCAGCGCTGGGACAGGGATCTATGGCTACACCTTC. It is translated as CSAGTGIYGYTF. The J gene is TRBJ1-2, the V gene TRBV29-1; TRBD1 aligns across 9 bases. The V gene end was trimmed by 7 bases and the J gene end by 4 bases; junction bases not matched to a gene: 4. Germline CDR1 reads SQVTM; CDR2 reads ANQGSEA. This CDR3 region has 12 residues.

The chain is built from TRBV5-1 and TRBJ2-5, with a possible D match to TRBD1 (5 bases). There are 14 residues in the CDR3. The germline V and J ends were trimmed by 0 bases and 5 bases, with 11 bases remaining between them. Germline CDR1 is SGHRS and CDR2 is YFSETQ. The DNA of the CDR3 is TGCGCCAGCAGCTTGGCCGTGGGGCCTGAGACCCAGTACTTC. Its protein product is CASSLAVGPETQYF.

CDR3 in DNA: TGTGCCAGCAGCATCACTAGCGGGGGGTTCTACGAGCAGTACTTC. It yields the protein CASSITSGGFYEQYF. V usage is TRBV11-2 and J usage is TRBJ2-7, with 12 positions matching TRBD2. This CDR3 is 15 amino acids long. Germline assignment: CDR1 SGHAT and CDR2 FQNNGV. Trimming removed 5 bases from V and 3 bases from J; junction bases left unmatched: 5.

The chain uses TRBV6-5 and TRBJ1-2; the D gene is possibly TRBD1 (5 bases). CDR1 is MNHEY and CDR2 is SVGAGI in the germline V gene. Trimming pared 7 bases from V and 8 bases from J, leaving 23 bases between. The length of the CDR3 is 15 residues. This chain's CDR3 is CASIGDAGYYLGYTF. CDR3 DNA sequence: TGTGCCAGCATAGGGGATGCGGGGTATTATTTAGGCTACACCTTC.

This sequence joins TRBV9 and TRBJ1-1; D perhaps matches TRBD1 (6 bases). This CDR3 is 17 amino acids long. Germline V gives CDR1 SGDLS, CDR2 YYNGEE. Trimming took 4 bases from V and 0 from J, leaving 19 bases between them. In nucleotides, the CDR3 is TGTGCCAGCAGCCCCGGGGGGCCAACTTCCATGAACACTGAAGCTTTCTTT. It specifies CASSPGGPTSMNTEAFF.

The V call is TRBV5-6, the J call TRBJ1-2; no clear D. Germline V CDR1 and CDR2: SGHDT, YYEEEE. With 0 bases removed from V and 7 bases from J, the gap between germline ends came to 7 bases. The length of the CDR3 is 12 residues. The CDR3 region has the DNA TGTGCCAGCAGCTTGGAACTGCGTGGCTACACCTTC. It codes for CASSLELRGYTF.

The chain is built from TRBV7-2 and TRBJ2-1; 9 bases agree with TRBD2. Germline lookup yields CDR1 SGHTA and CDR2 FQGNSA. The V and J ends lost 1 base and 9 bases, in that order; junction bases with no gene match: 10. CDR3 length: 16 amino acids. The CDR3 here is CASSLVFAGGHSEQFF. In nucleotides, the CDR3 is TGTGCCAGCAGCTTAGTATTTGCGGGGGGGCACAGTGAGCAGTTCTTC.